This TCR beta chain appears in the sequencing data of a study of T cell repertoires in cytomegalovirus infection. This clonotype was counted only a few times. There are 13 residues in the CDR3. V lost 3 bases and J lost 3, with 12 bases in between. Germline CDR1 reads GTSNPN; CDR2 reads SVGIG (reference sequence). TCRdb re-called the reads with MiXCR, one entry per CDR3 protein. The sample has under 250,000 distinct CDR3 sequences, approximately 13% seen once. Sequenced material: PBMCs. The sequence derives from a human donor in good health (CMV status not recorded). Some clones in this sample may be carry-over from other donors' samples. The chain recombines TRBV30 with TRBJ2-7; the D gene is possibly TRBD1 (6 bases). The CDR3: CAWSPTGIYEQYF. The CDR3 DNA reads TGTGCCTGGAGCCCAACAGGGATCTACGAGCAGTACTTC.